This entry features one T cell receptor (beta chain) sequence. Its antigen is as yet unknown. Healthy bone marrow donors made up the donors. The study ran its PCR with 60 Vbeta and 13 Jbeta primers. Profiled with immunoSEQ multiplex PCR; TCRdb holds only in-frame clones, not every one. The top ten hold 1.4% of the sample, which has about 60,000 clones, around 87% seen once. These data come from a study of cytomegalovirus exposure and HLA in healthy donors. General study points: Further analysis was carried out later, and it showed several of the most significant clusters appearing linked to common viral pathogens.

Trimming took 0 bases from V and 5 from J; bases not matched to a gene: 7. There are 16 residues in the CDR3. Germline CDR1 reads MNHEY; CDR2 reads SVGAGI. Material: PBMCs. This sequence was found in a man between 18 and 29 years old in good health and CMV-seronegative. This rearrangement joins TRBV6-5 to TRBJ2-5; 9 bases agree with TRBD2. CDR3 bases: TGTGCCAGCAGTTACTCGTCGCGGGGGGGCTCTGAGACCCAGTACTTC. Encoded protein: CASSYSSRGGSETQYF.